This T cell receptor (beta chain) was obtained from a study of blood T cell repertoires in COVID-19. Study details: Donors in the United States, Italy and Spain gave samples during acute or convalescent COVID-19. Nucleic acid was either cDNA or gDNA, and it came from T cells, B-cell-depleted T cells, or PBMCs.

Trimming cost V 6 bases and J 2 bases, with 13 bases left between them. The CDR3 has 15 amino acids. Germline V gene data show CDR1 as MDHEN and CDR2 as SYDVKM. Original methodology: Researchers report that nucleated cell counts were estimated from reference gene primer amplification. Libraries were prepared by immunoSEQ multiplex PCR; TCRdb keeps only in-frame clonotypes and omits some of them. V, J and clone size are taken as reported in that table, and D and trimming were inferred from the DNA itself. The profile shows about 83,000 clones, roughly 84% of them singletons. Sequencing used peripheral blood. The source is a woman of 80 years or more in a cohort sampled during active or convalescent COVID-19. This chain uses TRBV28 with TRBJ1-4; weak D call: TRBD1 (5 bases). In nucleotides, the CDR3 is TGTGCCAGCAGACTTCAGGGTGTGACTAATGAAAAACTGTTTTTT. Protein product: CASRLQGVTNEKLFF.